These 17 T cell receptor beta chains originate from one sample sequenced in a study of CD8 T cells in Susac syndrome. When the RNA was reverse transcribed, random hexamers were used with an input of about 0.5 to 1 ug. TCRdb used MiXCR to reprocess the immunoSEQ multiplex PCR reads, holding one entry per CDR3 protein. The data show about 80,000 distinct CDR3 sequences, over 90% seen once. The material sequenced was CD8+ T cells from PBMCs. Receptor source: a human donor in good health.

The chain joins TRBV9 to TRBJ2-3; D perhaps matches TRBD1 (6 bases). The CDR3 has 15 residues. Trimming removed 0 bases from V and 1 base from J, with 9 bases in between. Germline V gene sequence: CDR1 SGDLS, CDR2 YYNGEE. The CDR3 nucleotides are TGTGCCAGCAGCGTAGTGGGGGCCGGCACAGATACGCAGTATTTT. This gives the protein CASSVVGAGTDTQYF.

CDR3 region: CSALGLESYNEQFF. The CDR3 DNA reads TGCAGTGCCTTGGGACTTGAATCCTACAATGAGCAGTTCTTC. V and J are TRBV20-1 and TRBJ2-1; perhaps TRBD2 as D (6 bases). V was clipped by 6 bases and J by 1 base, with 13 bases between them. The CDR3 length is 14 residues. Germline V lookup: CDR1 DFQATT, CDR2 SNEGSKA (reference sequence).

The chain employs TRBV20-1 and TRBJ2-7; 7 positions match TRBD1. The ends lost 3 bases at V and 2 bases at J; junction bases unmatched: 10. The germline V gene encodes CDR1 DFQATT and CDR2 SNEGSKA (reference sequence). The CDR3 has 15 amino acids. The DNA of the CDR3 is TGCAGTGCTAGCAGACAGGGCCAACGAGCCTACGAGCAGTACGTC. Protein sequence: CSASRQGQRAYEQYV.

The chain carries TRBV24-1 and TRBJ2-5; maybe TRBD2 (6 bases). The length of the CDR3 is 14 residues. Germline lookup yields CDR1 KGHDR and CDR2 SFDVKD. Trimming removed 4 bases at V and 5 bases at J, with 13 bases between. CDR3 loop: CATSDPAGGETQYF. As DNA, the CDR3 is TGTGCCACCAGTGACCCTGCTGGGGGGGAGACCCAGTACTTC.

The rearrangement joins TRBV7-6 to TRBJ2-7, with 7 bases identical to TRBD2. The CDR3 is 13 residues long. CDR1 is SGHVS, CDR2 FNYEAQ, per germline. Trimming took 2 bases from V and 5 from J; bases not matched to a gene: 3. As DNA, the CDR3 is TGTGCCAGCAGCTTACGGGACTACGACGAGCAGTACGTC. It is translated as CASSLRDYDEQYV.

This rearrangement joins TRBV11-2 to TRBJ2-7; a weak D match, TRBD2 (7 bases). Germline V gene lookup returns CDR1 SGHAT and CDR2 FQNNGV. The ends were cut back, 5 bases at V and 5 bases at J, with 16 bases in the middle. CDR3 length equals 14 residues. CDR3 sequence: CASSPPAGAHEQYF. Here the CDR3 DNA reads TGTGCCAGCAGCCCTCCGGCGGGGGCACACGAGCAGTACTTC.

The rearrangement joins TRBV9 to TRBJ1-1; D may be TRBD1 (5 bases). CDR3 length: 12 amino acids. Trimming took 3 bases from V and 8 from J, leaving 11 bases between them. Germline V gives CDR1 SGDLS, CDR2 YYNGEE. The CDR3 loop is CASSGRGEEAFF. Written as DNA, the CDR3 is TGTGCCAGCAGCGGTAGGGGAGAGGAAGCTTTCTTT.

The chain joins TRBV9 to TRBJ2-7; 14 bases line up with TRBD2. The germline V gene has CDR1 SGDLS and CDR2 YYNGEE. CDR3 length: 15 amino acids. V lost 5 bases to trimming and J lost 2 bases; unmatched junction nucleotides: 3. CDR3 in amino acids: CASSPTSGGAYEQYF. The CDR3 DNA sequence: TGTGCCAGCAGTCCGACTAGCGGGGGGGCCTACGAGCAGTACTTC.

The gene calls are TRBV24-1 and TRBJ2-3; 9 nucleotides line up with TRBD2. Germline V lookup: CDR1 KGHDR, CDR2 SFDVKD. CDR3 size: 18 residues. The trim removed 1 base at V and 0 bases at J, leaving 7 bases unmatched. Written as DNA, the CDR3 is TGTGCCACCAGTGATTTCGGGGGGACTAGCAGTAGCACAGATACGCAGTATTTT. It codes for CATSDFGGTSSSTDTQYF.

The V call is TRBV11-2, the J call TRBJ1-6; tentative D call: TRBD1 (6 bases). CDR3 length equals 15 residues. Trimming took 5 bases from V and 4 from J, leaving 12 bases between them. Germline loops: CDR1 SGHAT, CDR2 FQNNGV. The CDR3 DNA sequence: TGTGCCAGCAGCCAACTACAGGGTTATAATTCACCCCTCCACTTT. Protein sequence: CASSQLQGYNSPLHF.

J is TRBJ1-1 and V is TRBV19; D is uncertain. Germline V gene sequence: CDR1 LNHDA, CDR2 SQIVND (reference sequence). Trimming removed 3 bases from V and 2 bases from J, with 13 bases in between. This CDR3 comprises 15 residues. The DNA for the CDR3 is TGTGCCAGTAGTATCACCCCATACGTTAACACTGAAGCTTTCTTT. Its protein is CASSITPYVNTEAFF.

The genes are TRBV11-2 and TRBJ2-1; 7 positions agree with TRBD2. CDR1 is SGHAT and CDR2 is FQNNGV in the germline V gene. The CDR3 is made up of 15 amino acids. V lost 5 bases, J lost 3 bases, and 7 bases stayed unmatched. The CDR3 sequence is CASSPRGERYNEQFF. CDR3 DNA sequence: TGTGCCAGCAGCCCCCGGGGGGAACGCTACAATGAGCAGTTCTTC.

The DNA of the CDR3 is TGTGCCAGCAGCCGAGAGGACAGAGGTTCCTACGAGCAGTACGTC. It specifies CASSREDRGSYEQYV. The chain recombines TRBV21-1 with TRBJ2-7; the DNA was not compared with TRBD1, the D call given in the table. TRBV21-1 is flagged as a pseudogene. The CDR3 loop spans 15 amino acids.

The rearrangement links TRBV7-9 to TRBJ2-7; 9 bases are a match to TRBD1. The CDR3 is 14 residues long. V was clipped by 4 bases and J by 3 bases; unmatched bases: 4. Germline V lookup: CDR1 SEHNR, CDR2 FQNEAQ (reference sequence). The CDR3 coding sequence is TGTGCCAGCAGCTCCGGGACAGGGTTCTACGAGCAGTACGTC. Protein: CASSSGTGFYEQYV.

This chain connects TRBV7-9 to TRBJ2-1; a weak D match, TRBD2 (6 bases). CDR1 and CDR2 (germline): SEHNR, FQNEAQ (reference sequence). The CDR3 is 14 amino acids. Trimming removed 5 bases at V and 8 bases at J, with 16 bases between. CDR3 amino acids: CASSALLRGDEQFF. DNA for the CDR3: TGTGCCAGCAGCGCCCTCCTACGCGGGGATGAGCAGTTCTTC.

The chain links TRBV4-1 to TRBJ1-2; D possibly corresponds to TRBD1 (6 bases). Looked up from germline, CDR1 is MGHRA and CDR2 is YSYEKL. V dropped 3 bases and J dropped 6 bases, with 20 bases sitting between them. This CDR3 spans 16 amino acids. This CDR3 is CASSQTPKTGEDGYTF. The DNA for the CDR3 is TGCGCCAGCAGCCAGACCCCCAAGACAGGAGAAGATGGCTACACCTTC.

The gene calls are TRBV6-2 or TRBV6-3 and TRBJ2-5; 8 nucleotides align to TRBD1. V trimming: 0 bases; J trimming: 7 bases; junction bases outside the gene matches: 10. CDR1 MNHEY and CDR2 SVGEGT come from the germline V gene. The length of the CDR3 is 16 residues. The CDR3, as DNA: TGTGCCAGCAGTTACTCGAAGGTCGACAGGGGAGGGACCCAGTACTTC. Amino acids: CASSYSKVDRGGTQYF.